These 16 T cell receptor beta chains were all obtained from the same sample, sequenced in a study of CD8 T cells in Susac syndrome. After extraction with the RNeasy kit, about 0.5 to 1 ug of the RNA was reverse transcribed using random hexamers. TCRdb re-analysed the immunoSEQ multiplex PCR reads in MiXCR, keeping a single row per CDR3 protein. Of 150,000 to 200,000 distinct CDR3 sequences in the sample, around 94% were seen once. Specimen: CD4+ T cells from PBMCs. Receptor source: a human donor with multiple sclerosis.

The chain links TRBV4-3 to TRBJ2-7; the D is unclear. This CDR3 region has 15 residues. V gave up 0 bases and J gave up 0 bases, with 9 bases separating them. Germline-derived CDR1 and CDR2 are LGHNA and YSLEER. CDR3 region: CASSQDHASSYEQYF. CDR3 sequence (DNA): TGCGCCAGCAGCCAAGATCACGCAAGCTCCTACGAGCAGTACTTC.

This chain connects TRBV29-1 to TRBJ2-1, with D possibly matching TRBD2 (6 bases). The CDR3 length is 16 residues. Germline V gene sequence: CDR1 SQVTM, CDR2 ANQGSEA. The V and J ends lost 3 bases and 3 bases respectively, with 18 bases between them. The CDR3 protein is CSVEWEDPRFYNEQFF. In DNA form, the CDR3 reads TGCAGCGTTGAGTGGGAGGACCCAAGATTCTACAATGAGCAGTTCTTC.

This chain joins TRBV7-9 and TRBJ2-6; D unclear. This CDR3 is 15 amino acids long. Trimming cost V 2 bases and J 1 base, with 6 bases left between them. Germline assignment: CDR1 SEHNR and CDR2 FQNEAQ (reference sequence). CDR3 in DNA: TGTGCCAGCAGCTTACGGGTTTCTGGGGCCAACGTCCTGACTTTC. Translation gives CASSLRVSGANVLTF.

This clonotype turned up a few times. This chain uses TRBV3-1 with TRBJ1-2; no definite D call. There are 13 residues in the CDR3. Trimming took 3 bases from V and 3 from J, leaving 8 bases between them. The germline CDR1 and CDR2 sequences are LGHDT and YNNKEL (reference sequence). This CDR3 is CASSHRFDYGYTF. CDR3 nucleotide sequence: TGTGCCAGCAGCCACAGGTTCGACTATGGCTACACCTTC.

This sequence joins TRBV3-1 and TRBJ2-1; D unresolved. The germline V gene has CDR1 LGHDT and CDR2 YNNKEL (reference sequence). The CDR3 spans 12 residues. V was clipped by 4 bases and J by 5 bases, with 6 bases between them. CDR3 region: CASSLLNNEQFF. The CDR3 bases are TGTGCCAGCAGCCTCCTGAACAATGAGCAGTTCTTC.

The chain combines TRBV9 with TRBJ2-1, with 7 bases that match TRBD1. The germline V gene encodes CDR1 SGDLS and CDR2 YYNGEE. With V trimmed by 3 bases and J by 3 bases, 6 bases remained unmatched. The CDR3 loop spans 15 amino acids. This CDR3 reads CASSARQGFYNEQFF. The CDR3 region has the DNA TGTGCCAGCAGCGCTAGACAGGGATTCTACAATGAGCAGTTCTTC.

This rearrangement joins TRBV6-6 to TRBJ1-5; maybe TRBD1 (5 bases). Germline CDR1 reads MNHNY; CDR2 reads SVGAGI (reference sequence). V was trimmed by 7 bases and J by 6 bases, leaving 13 bases between them. The CDR3 contains 13 residues. CDR3 sequence reads: CASTLRASQPQHF. The CDR3 bases are TGTGCCAGCACCCTCAGGGCGAGTCAGCCCCAGCATTTT.

The V and J genes are TRBV18 and TRBJ1-2; D not resolved. V dropped 2 bases and J dropped 4 bases, with 14 bases sitting between them. The CDR3 totals 15 residues. CDR1 and CDR2 (germline): KGHSH, LQKENI. The CDR3 region has the DNA TGTGCCAGCTCACCAGGGGAGGGCGGACTCTATGGCTACACCTTC. It translates to CASSPGEGGLYGYTF.

The chain couples TRBV3-1 to TRBJ2-4; D perhaps matches TRBD1 (6 bases). CDR3 length: 14 amino acids. Germline V gene lookup returns CDR1 LGHDT and CDR2 YNNKEL (reference sequence). V lost 5 bases and J 6 bases, leaving 14 bases between the germline ends. CDR3 sequence reads: CASSKRTAGNIQYF. The CDR3 DNA sequence: TGTGCCAGCAGCAAGAGGACAGCCGGAAACATTCAGTACTTC.

V usage is TRBV20-1 and J usage is TRBJ2-7; perhaps TRBD1 as D (5 bases). The V gene's germline CDR1 is DFQATT and CDR2 SNEGSKA (reference sequence). V shed 6 bases and J shed 7 bases, with 22 bases lying between them. The CDR3 consists of 14 residues. CDR3 sequence reads: CSAEGVRTSQEQYF. DNA of the CDR3: TGCAGTGCCGAAGGGGTCCGGACCTCTCAAGAGCAGTACTTC.

The V gene is TRBV4-2, the J gene TRBJ1-4; D ambiguous. Germline V gene sequence: CDR1 LGHNA, CDR2 YNFKEQ. The CDR3 sequence is 15 residues long. Trimming cost V 0 bases and J 5 bases, with 10 bases left between them. DNA for the CDR3: TGTGCCAGCAGCCAAGAGACCTCCCCAAATGAAAAACTGTTTTTT. Protein sequence: CASSQETSPNEKLFF.

The CDR3 nucleotides are TGCAGTGCTAGGCGGGGAGGGACAGCGAACACTGAAGCTTTCTTT. Protein sequence: CSARRGGTANTEAFF. The chain is built from TRBV20-1 and TRBJ1-1; 7 bases are a match to TRBD1. Per germline, CDR1 DFQATT and CDR2 SNEGSKA (reference sequence). This CDR3 has 15 residues. Trimming took 3 bases from V and 1 from J; bases not matched to a gene: 8.

The chain couples TRBV30 to TRBJ2-7, with 9 bases lining up with TRBD2. Germline V CDR1 and CDR2: GTSNPN, SVGIG (reference sequence). The CDR3 has 13 residues. Losses at the gene ends were 2 bases for V and 6 bases for J; bases not matched to a gene: 5. In DNA, the CDR3 is TGTGCCTGGAGTAGTAGCGGGAGTCGCGAGCAGTACTTC. It yields the protein CAWSSSGSREQYF.

The chain links TRBV11-2 to TRBJ1-5; D is possibly TRBD1 (5 bases). The CDR3 spans 13 residues. Germline V CDR1 and CDR2: SGHAT, FQNNGV. Trimming cost V 2 bases and J 7 bases, with 9 bases left between them. The CDR3 bases are TGTGCCAGCAGCTTAAGCCAGGGACAGCCCCAGCATTTT. Translated: CASSLSQGQPQHF.

The chain links TRBV20-1 to TRBJ2-5, with D unclear. V was trimmed by 7 bases and J by 5 bases, leaving 11 bases between them. Per germline, CDR1 DFQATT and CDR2 SNEGSKA (reference sequence). This CDR3 comprises 11 residues. Here the CDR3 reads CSVWTRETQYF. The CDR3 DNA is TGCAGTGTGTGGACGAGGGAGACCCAGTACTTC.

The chain has TRBV20-1 and TRBJ1-2, with 7 bases fitting TRBD1. CDR3 length: 12 amino acids. Trimming took 1 base from V and 6 from J; bases not matched to a gene: 2. CDR1 is DFQATT and CDR2 is SNEGSKA in the germline V gene (reference sequence). DNA of the CDR3: TGCAGTGCTAGAGTGGGGACAGATGGCTACACCTTC. Translated, it gives CSARVGTDGYTF.